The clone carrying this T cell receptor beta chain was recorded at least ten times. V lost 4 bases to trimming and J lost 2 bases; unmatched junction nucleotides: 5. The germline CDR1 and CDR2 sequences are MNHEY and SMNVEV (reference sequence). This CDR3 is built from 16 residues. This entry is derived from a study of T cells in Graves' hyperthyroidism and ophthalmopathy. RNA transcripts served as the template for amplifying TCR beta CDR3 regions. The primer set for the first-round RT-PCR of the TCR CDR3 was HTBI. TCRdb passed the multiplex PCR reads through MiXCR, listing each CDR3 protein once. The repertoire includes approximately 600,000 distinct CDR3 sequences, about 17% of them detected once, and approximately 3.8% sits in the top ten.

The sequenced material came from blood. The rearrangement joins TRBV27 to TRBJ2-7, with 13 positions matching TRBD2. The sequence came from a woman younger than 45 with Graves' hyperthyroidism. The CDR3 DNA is TGTGCCAGCAGTTCGGGGGGACTAGCGGGAACCTACGAGCAGTACTTC. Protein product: CASSSGGLAGTYEQYF.